These 22 T cell receptor beta chains came from one sample sequenced in a study of cytomegalovirus exposure and HLA in healthy donors. PCR primers comprised 60 Vbeta and 13 Jbeta primers. Repertoires were generated with immunoSEQ multiplex PCR, while TCRdb's copy carries only in-frame clones and drops some. Of about 120,000 clones in the sample, around 76% were seen once. Material for sequencing was PBMCs. The source of these receptors is a man in his 60s in good health and CMV-seropositive.

V and J are TRBV9 and TRBJ1-1; no clear D. CDR1 is SGDLS and CDR2 is YYNGEE in the germline V gene. The CDR3 is made up of 16 amino acids. Trimming removed 4 bases from V and 0 bases from J, with 16 bases in between. CDR3 DNA sequence: TGTGCCAGCAGCCTTCAAAGTGGTTCAGTGAACACTGAAGCTTTCTTT. Protein: CASSLQSGSVNTEAFF.

The chain has TRBV11-2 and TRBJ2-7; weak D call: TRBD2 (6 bases). The length of the CDR3 is 14 residues. In germline, CDR1 is SGHAT, CDR2 FQNNGV. Trimming removed 5 bases from V and 6 bases from J, with 17 bases in between. CDR3 protein: CASSVTSPEGEQYF. DNA of the CDR3: TGTGCCAGCAGCGTTACTAGCCCGGAGGGCGAGCAGTACTTC.

The V gene is TRBV9, the J gene TRBJ2-1, with 11 bases aligning to TRBD1. The CDR3 totals 15 residues. CDR1 and CDR2 (germline): SGDLS, YYNGEE. V shed 3 bases, J shed 7 bases, and the junction held 6 bases outside the gene matches. This CDR3 is CASSARGDRGNEQFF. The CDR3 nucleotides are TGTGCCAGCAGCGCGAGAGGGGACAGGGGGAATGAGCAGTTCTTC.

This clone appeared once. The gene calls are TRBV28 and TRBJ1-6; 8 nucleotides line up with TRBD1. The CDR3 spans 15 residues. With V trimmed by 1 base and J by 12 bases, 8 bases remained unmatched. CDR1 is MDHEN, CDR2 SYDVKM, per germline. The CDR3 DNA reads TGTGCCAGCAGTTTATCCCGGACAGGGAGAGGACCCCTCCACTTT. Translating it yields CASSLSRTGRGPLHF.

This sequence joins TRBV30 and TRBJ2-2; a possible D gene is TRBD1 (5 bases). The CDR3 extends over 13 amino acids. Germline-derived CDR1 and CDR2 are GTSNPN and SVGIG (reference sequence). Trimming took 4 bases from V and 2 from J, leaving 8 bases between them. The CDR3 sequence is CAWTRGNTGELFF. CDR3 DNA: TGTGCCTGGACAAGGGGAAACACCGGGGAGCTGTTTTTT.

This clone was counted a few times. V usage is TRBV5-1 and J usage is TRBJ2-7; maybe TRBD2 (6 bases). This CDR3 contains 14 residues. Germline lookup yields CDR1 SGHRS and CDR2 YFSETQ. Trimming removed 0 bases from V and 5 bases from J, with 12 bases in between. In DNA, the CDR3 is TGCGCCAGCAGCTTGGGAGGAGGGGCGGACGAGCAGTACTTC. Its protein product is CASSLGGGADEQYF.

This chain joins TRBV6-1 and TRBJ2-6, with D uncertain. The germline CDR1 and CDR2 sequences are MNHNS and SASEGT. V was shortened by 0 bases and J by 0 bases, with 9 bases between the two germline ends. CDR3 length: 17 amino acids. In nucleotides, the CDR3 is TGTGCCAGCAGTGAAGCGCGTCACGGCTCTGGGGCCAACGTCCTGACTTTC. It is translated as CASSEARHGSGANVLTF.

The chain uses TRBV6-1 and TRBJ2-7, with 7 bases identical to TRBD2. Germline CDR1 reads MNHNS; CDR2 reads SASEGT. V gave up 3 bases and J gave up 3 bases; unmatched junction bases: 5. The CDR3 is 14 residues long. This CDR3 is CASSEGLLNYEQYF. The CDR3 DNA reads as TGTGCCAGCAGTGAGGGACTACTAAACTACGAGCAGTACTTC.

Comment on this clone: Germline is not matched at one junction end, which may reflect a read error. The rearrangement uses TRBV5-1 and TRBJ2-7; D is uncertain. The CDR3 has 14 amino acids. Per the germline V gene, CDR1 is SGHRS and CDR2 is YFSETQ. The CDR3 loop is CASNLALEFYEQYF. The CDR3 nucleotides are TGCGCCAGCAACTTGGCCCTTGAGTTCTACGAGCAGTACTTC.

This clone has only a few counts. This chain joins TRBV27 and TRBJ2-1; 10 bases are shared with TRBD1. Germline loops: CDR1 MNHEY, CDR2 SMNVEV (reference sequence). The CDR3 loop spans 16 amino acids. Trimming removed 2 bases from V and 7 bases from J; junction bases left unmatched: 8. Here the CDR3 DNA reads TGTGCCAGCAGTTTAGAGGGACAGGGGTTCTGGAATGAGCAGTTCTTC. Its protein is CASSLEGQGFWNEQFF.

The chain uses TRBV6-1 and TRBJ1-2; the match to TRBD1 covers 7 bases. The CDR3 length is 15 residues. V lost 6 bases and J lost 2; bases outside the gene matches: 9. Germline CDR1 reads MNHNS; CDR2 reads SASEGT. Here the CDR3 reads CASSPPGQRNYGYTF. For the CDR3, the DNA is TGTGCCAGCAGCCCTCCGGGACAGCGGAACTATGGCTACACCTTC.

This chain uses TRBV5-4 with TRBJ2-7; D ambiguous. Per the germline V gene, CDR1 is SGHNT and CDR2 is YYREEE (reference sequence). V was trimmed by 2 bases and J by 0 bases, leaving 9 bases between them. The CDR3 totals 14 residues. Written as DNA, the CDR3 is TGTGCCAGCAGCTTCAGTACAGCCTCCTACGAGCAGTACTTC. Its translation: CASSFSTASYEQYF. Filled out from reference TRBV5-4 and TRBJ2-7, the complete variable domain reads ETGVTQSPTHLIKTRGQQVTLRCSSQSGHNTVSWYQQALGQGPQFIFQYYREEENGRGNFPPRFSGLQFPNYSSELNVNALELDDSALYLCASSFSTASYEQYFGPGTRLTVT.

This chain connects TRBV19 to TRBJ2-5; no definite D call. Germline V gene data show CDR1 as LNHDA and CDR2 as SQIVND (reference sequence). V was trimmed by 2 bases and J by 2 bases, leaving 18 bases between them. This CDR3 has 17 amino acids. CDR3 loop: CASSISRAAFSQETQYF. CDR3 in DNA: TGTGCCAGTAGTATAAGTAGAGCCGCTTTCTCTCAAGAGACCCAGTACTTC.

This clone was detected a few times. CDR3 amino acids: CASSLGFGGNTIYF. The DNA for the CDR3 is TGTGCCAGCAGCTTGGGATTCGGGGGAAACACCATATATTTT. The chain couples TRBV5-4 to TRBJ1-3; D is unresolved. The CDR3 contains 14 residues. Trimming took off 0 bases at V and 4 bases at J, with 8 bases between the two ends. CDR1 is SGHNT, CDR2 YYREEE, per germline (reference sequence).

This clone was observed once. CDR3 residues: CASTDRFHEQYF. CDR3 bases: TGCGCCAGCACTGACAGGTTCCACGAGCAGTACTTC. The chain recombines TRBV5-1 with TRBJ2-7; possible D gene TRBD1, 6 bases. The CDR3 is made up of 12 amino acids. Germline V CDR1 and CDR2: SGHRS, YFSETQ. With 6 bases removed from V and 5 bases from J, the gap between germline ends came to 12 bases.

This sequence joins TRBV5-6 and TRBJ2-3; maybe TRBD1 (6 bases). V shed 2 bases and J shed 3 bases, with 13 bases lying between them. The germline V gene has CDR1 SGHDT and CDR2 YYEEEE. This CDR3 is built from 15 residues. In nucleotides, the CDR3 is TGTGCCAGCAGCTTACTCCGGGACATGACAGATACGCAGTATTTT. It encodes CASSLLRDMTDTQYF.

The chain combines TRBV10-1 with TRBJ2-1, with 12 bases aligning to TRBD2. Germline V gene data show CDR1 as WNHNN and CDR2 as SYGVQD (reference sequence). The J segment lost 9 bases and the V segment lost 8 bases, leaving 5 bases of the junction unmatched. This CDR3 has 13 amino acids. This CDR3 is CASSTSGGSEQFF. CDR3 sequence (DNA): TGCGCCAGCTCAACTAGCGGGGGGAGTGAGCAGTTCTTC.

This clone was observed a handful of times. The chain has TRBV30 and TRBJ2-7; 7 bases align to TRBD1. V was clipped by 3 bases and J by 2 bases; unmatched bases: 7. There are 14 residues in the CDR3. CDR1 is GTSNPN and CDR2 is SVGIG in the germline V gene (reference sequence). The chain's CDR3 is CAWRSTGLAYEQYF. In DNA form, the CDR3 reads TGTGCCTGGAGATCGACAGGGTTAGCCTACGAGCAGTACTTC.

The chain employs TRBV5-1 and TRBJ1-3; 8 bases align to TRBD1. CDR3 length: 16 residues. J was trimmed by 0 bases and V by 4 bases; bases with no gene match: 6. The germline gives CDR1 SGHRS, CDR2 YFSETQ. The CDR3 spells CASSPGTGASGNTIYF. The CDR3 DNA reads TGCGCCAGCAGCCCCGGGACAGGCGCCTCTGGAAACACCATATATTTT.

The V gene is TRBV27, the J gene TRBJ1-2; no firm D call. In germline, CDR1 is MNHEY, CDR2 SMNVEV (reference sequence). The CDR3 is 13 amino acids. Trimming removed 0 bases from V and 5 bases from J, with 7 bases in between. Written as DNA, the CDR3 is TGTGCCAGCAGTTTATCGCGAGGGTATGGCTACACCTTC. Its protein product is CASSLSRGYGYTF.

This clone was recorded only once. The J gene is TRBJ2-5, the V gene TRBV10-3, with D perhaps TRBD1 (6 bases). CDR1 is ENHRY, CDR2 SYGVKD, per germline. This CDR3 has 13 residues. Trimming removed 5 bases at V and 0 bases at J, with 7 bases between. In nucleotides, the CDR3 is TGTGCCATCAGTAACAGGGACCAAGAGACCCAGTACTTC. Amino acid sequence: CAISNRDQETQYF.

This chain links TRBV19 with TRBJ2-5; D may be TRBD1 (6 bases). This CDR3 contains 17 residues. In germline, CDR1 is LNHDA, CDR2 SQIVND (reference sequence). V lost 3 bases to trimming and J lost 2 bases, with 19 bases between them. CDR3: CASSIRGTVLDQETQYF. CDR3 DNA sequence: TGTGCCAGTAGTATCAGGGGAACGGTTTTAGATCAAGAGACCCAGTACTTC.